A single sample gave rise to the 27 T cell receptor beta chains below, sequenced in a study of graft-versus-host responses after intestinal transplantation. Measured with immunoSEQ multiplex PCR; TCRdb has only the in-frame clones, and not every one. Seen here are some 110,000 clones, over 85% observed once, and the top ten hold about 0.25%. These receptors have no identified antigens. Here the sequenced sample was unstimulated CD4+ T cells sorted from spleen or lymph node cells, taken before transplant. The receptors were sampled from a human donor who was the organ donor for an intestinal transplant.

The chain links TRBV10-3 to TRBJ2-3, with 10 bases matching TRBD2. The germline V gene encodes CDR1 ENHRY and CDR2 SYGVKD. CDR3 length: 14 amino acids. The V segment lost 3 bases and the J segment 4 bases; nucleotides outside the gene matches: 1. CDR3 sequence: CAISDLAGADTQYF. CDR3 nucleotides: TGTGCCATCAGTGATCTAGCGGGAGCAGATACGCAGTATTTT.

This sequence joins TRBV7-9 and TRBJ2-1; 15 nucleotides match TRBD2. This CDR3 comprises 15 residues. Germline V gene lookup returns CDR1 SEHNR and CDR2 FQNEAQ (reference sequence). J was trimmed by 8 bases and V by 8 bases; bases with no gene match: 7. The CDR3 spells CASAHWTSGRDEQFF. In DNA, the CDR3 is TGTGCCAGCGCTCATTGGACTAGCGGGAGGGATGAGCAGTTCTTC.

This chain connects TRBV4-2 to TRBJ1-3, with unresolved D. Germline assignment: CDR1 LGHNA and CDR2 YNFKEQ. The CDR3 loop spans 13 amino acids. V was pared by 6 bases and J by 2 bases, with 8 bases between. The CDR3: CASRGLPGNTIYF. CDR3 coding DNA: TGTGCCAGCAGAGGGTTACCTGGAAACACCATATATTTT.

V usage is TRBV28 and J usage is TRBJ2-5, with a weak D call TRBD2 (5 bases). There are 14 residues in the CDR3. V dropped 6 bases and J dropped 1 base, with 12 bases sitting between them. Germline-derived CDR1 and CDR2 are MDHEN and SYDVKM. The DNA for the CDR3 is TGTGCCAGCAGGCCCCCGGGGTTCCAAGAGACCCAGTACTTC. This encodes CASRPPGFQETQYF.

The CDR3: CASSLAGGLNEQFF. CDR3 coding DNA: TGTGCCAGCAGCTTAGCGGGAGGGCTCAATGAGCAGTTCTTC. This chain connects TRBV7-9 to TRBJ2-1, with TRBD2 matching over 7 bases. V was pared by 0 bases and J by 6 bases, with 2 bases of the junction left unmatched. The CDR3 is 14 amino acids. The V gene's germline CDR1 is SEHNR and CDR2 FQNEAQ (reference sequence). The variable domain in full, completed from reference TRBV7-9 and TRBJ2-1, reads DTGVSQNPRHKITKRGQNVTFRCDPISEHNRLYWYRQTLGQGPEFLTYFQNEAQLEKSRLLSDRFSAERPKGSFSTLEIQRTEQGDSAMYLCASSLAGGLNEQFFGPGTRLTVL.

This chain joins TRBV4-3 and TRBJ1-4; D not resolved. The CDR3 runs 16 residues. Germline values: CDR1 LGHNA, CDR2 YSLEER. Trimming shortened V by 0 bases and J by 0 bases, and 8 bases separated the two germline ends. The CDR3 spells CASSQELTATNEKLFF. CDR3 sequence (DNA): TGCGCCAGCAGCCAAGAGTTGACCGCAACTAATGAAAAACTGTTTTTT.

V is TRBV5-1 and J is TRBJ1-4; 9 bases match TRBD1. The germline CDR1 and CDR2 sequences are SGHRS and YFSETQ. The J segment lost 8 bases and the V segment lost 4 bases, leaving 9 bases of the junction unmatched. The CDR3 has 15 amino acids. The CDR3 DNA reads TGCGCCAGCAGCCGCGGACAGGGGCTTTTCGAAAAACTGTTTTTT. Amino acid sequence: CASSRGQGLFEKLFF.

This chain links TRBV27 with TRBJ1-2; TRBD1 is a possible D gene (5 bases). The V and J ends lost 2 bases and 4 bases respectively, with 20 bases between them. Germline values: CDR1 MNHEY, CDR2 SMNVEV (reference sequence). The CDR3 runs 17 residues. The CDR3 nucleotides read TGTGCCAGCAGTTTAGTCGGGGACCACAGGTTTGGCTATGGCTACACCTTC. It specifies CASSLVGDHRFGYGYTF.

The chain carries TRBV5-8 and TRBJ2-7; 9 positions agree with TRBD1. V shed 2 bases and J 7 bases; nucleotides not matched to a gene: 7. The CDR3 has 14 amino acids. Germline V gives CDR1 SGHTS, CDR2 YDEGEE. CDR3 protein: CASSLDGTGREQYF. The CDR3 region has the DNA TGTGCCAGCAGCTTAGACGGGACAGGGCGGGAGCAGTACTTC.

The chain employs TRBV30 and TRBJ1-2; D remains ambiguous. The germline V gene has CDR1 GTSNPN and CDR2 SVGIG (reference sequence). The CDR3 extends over 11 amino acids. Trimming shortened V by 1 base and J by 8 bases, and 8 bases separated the two germline ends. The CDR3: CAWSGGIGYTF. CDR3 sequence (DNA): TGTGCCTGGAGTGGGGGAATCGGCTACACCTTC.

The V gene is TRBV6-1, the J gene TRBJ1-2, with D unresolved. Germline V lookup: CDR1 MNHNS, CDR2 SASEGT. With 5 bases removed from V and 0 bases from J, the gap between germline ends came to 10 bases. This CDR3 comprises 14 residues. Written as DNA, the CDR3 is TGTGCCAGCAGTACGCTTAGAGCTAACTATGGCTACACCTTC. Protein product: CASSTLRANYGYTF.

The chain recombines TRBV27 with TRBJ2-6; D is uncertain. Germline CDR1 and CDR2: MNHEY and SMNVEV (reference sequence). The CDR3 covers 14 residues. Trimming shortened V by 3 bases and J by 0 bases, and 3 bases separated the two germline ends. CDR3 protein: CASSLTSGANVLTF. In DNA form, the CDR3 reads TGTGCCAGCAGTTTGACCTCTGGGGCCAACGTCCTGACTTTC.

This chain uses TRBV10-3 with TRBJ2-7; TRBD1 matches at 7 bases. With V trimmed by 6 bases and J by 5 bases, 7 bases remained unmatched. There are 13 residues in the CDR3. The germline gives CDR1 ENHRY, CDR2 SYGVKD. CDR3 protein: CAISRGQEDEQYF. In DNA, the CDR3 is TGTGCCATCAGCCGAGGACAGGAAGACGAGCAGTACTTC.

This clone was seen a handful of times. The chain carries TRBV7-9 and TRBJ1-3; possible D gene TRBD1, 5 bases. The V end lost 7 bases, the J end lost 4 bases, and 14 bases lay between the germline ends. CDR3 length: 14 residues. Germline CDR1 and CDR2: SEHNR and FQNEAQ (reference sequence). Here the CDR3 DNA reads TGTGCCAGCATGCCACAGGTGGCAGGAAACACCATATATTTT. Translated, it gives CASMPQVAGNTIYF. Full variable domain (rest looked up from reference TRBV7-9 and TRBJ1-3): DTGVSQNPRHKITKRGQNVTFRCDPISEHNRLYWYRQTLGQGPEFLTYFQNEAQLEKSRLLSDRFSAERPKGSFSTLEIQRTEQGDSAMYLCASMPQVAGNTIYFGEGSWLTVV.

The rearrangement uses TRBV6-1 and TRBJ1-1; D is unresolved. Per germline, CDR1 MNHNS and CDR2 SASEGT. Trimming stripped 3 bases from V and 5 bases from J, with 16 bases between. The CDR3 sequence is 15 residues long. CDR3 sequence (DNA): TGTGCCAGCAGTGACTCAGGTGAGGTACGGACTGAAGCTTTCTTT. Translating it yields CASSDSGEVRTEAFF.

J is TRBJ1-6 and V is TRBV2; no clear D gene. This CDR3 contains 15 residues. V was shortened by 6 bases and J by 6 bases, with 15 bases between the two germline ends. CDR1 SNHLY and CDR2 FYNNEI come from the germline V gene. The CDR3 loop is CASSAPIVRNSPLHF. CDR3 coding DNA: TGTGCCAGCAGCGCCCCCATAGTCCGTAATTCACCCCTCCACTTT.

The chain uses TRBV27 and TRBJ2-2, with 9 positions matching TRBD1. The trim removed 4 bases at V and 4 bases at J, leaving 13 bases unmatched. The CDR3 runs 18 residues. CDR1 is MNHEY and CDR2 is SMNVEV in the germline V gene (reference sequence). The CDR3 protein is CASSSPRGQGRGTGELFF. The CDR3 DNA sequence: TGTGCCAGCAGTTCACCCCGAGGACAGGGGCGCGGCACCGGGGAGCTGTTTTTT.

The CDR3: CASSLAWDKDYGYTF. The CDR3 DNA sequence: TGTGCCAGCAGCTTAGCATGGGACAAAGACTATGGCTACACCTTC. The chain uses TRBV11-2 and TRBJ1-2; tentatively, D is TRBD1 (6 bases). Germline CDR1 SGHAT, CDR2 FQNNGV. CDR3 length: 15 residues. V was clipped by 1 base and J by 3 bases, with 12 bases between them.

The count of this clone is one. The J gene is TRBJ1-5, the V gene TRBV19; the D gene is possibly TRBD1 (5 bases). The CDR3 is made up of 15 amino acids. From germline, CDR1 is LNHDA and CDR2 SQIVND (reference sequence). V lost 3 bases, J lost 0 bases, and 9 bases lay in between. CDR3 sequence (DNA): TGTGCCAGTAGTATGTCAGGGTTTAGCAATCAGCCCCAGCATTTT. Translating it yields CASSMSGFSNQPQHF.

The chain joins TRBV7-2 to TRBJ2-2; D is perhaps TRBD1 or TRBD2 (5 bases each). The V end lost 1 base, the J end lost 6 bases, and 9 bases lay between the germline ends. The CDR3 covers 14 residues. Per the germline V gene, CDR1 is SGHTA and CDR2 is FQGNSA. The CDR3 is CASSLVRDPGELFF. As DNA, the CDR3 is TGTGCCAGCAGCTTAGTCAGGGACCCCGGGGAGCTGTTTTTT.

The V and J genes are TRBV6-6 and TRBJ2-1, with TRBD2 identical over 7 bases. The CDR3 totals 16 residues. J lost 2 bases, V lost 5 bases, and 9 bases had no gene match. Per germline, CDR1 MNHNY and CDR2 SVGAGI (reference sequence). CDR3 DNA sequence: TGTGCCAGCAGTACCTTAGGTAGCGGGCCCTACAATGAGCAGTTCTTC. Amino acids: CASSTLGSGPYNEQFF.

This clone was picked up a small number of times. The chain carries TRBV6-6 and TRBJ1-5; D unresolved. The CDR3 loop spans 11 amino acids. V gave up 5 bases and J gave up 3 bases, with 2 bases separating them. Per germline, CDR1 MNHNY and CDR2 SVGAGI (reference sequence). The CDR3 here is CASSHNQPQHF. CDR3 nucleotide sequence: TGTGCCAGCAGTCACAATCAGCCCCAGCATTTT.

The chain is built from TRBV6-5 and TRBJ1-2; 10 nucleotides align to TRBD1. Unmatched junction bases numbered 0, after V lost 4 bases and J lost 4 bases. This CDR3 is built from 13 residues. Looked up from germline, CDR1 is MNHEY and CDR2 is SVGAGI. CDR3 bases: TGTGCCAGCAGTTGGACAGGGGGCTATGGCTACACCTTC. It encodes CASSWTGGYGYTF.

This clone appeared a few times. The V call is TRBV7-9, the J call TRBJ2-7; D is perhaps TRBD2 (6 bases). The CDR3 runs 16 residues. Trimming cost V 9 bases and J 4 bases, with 25 bases left between them. Germline V gene lookup returns CDR1 SEHNR and CDR2 FQNEAQ (reference sequence). CDR3 amino acids: CARSVQWGERGYEQYF. CDR3 coding DNA: TGTGCCAGAAGCGTCCAGTGGGGGGAGAGGGGTTACGAGCAGTACTTC. Based on the CDR3 plus reference TRBV7-9 and TRBJ2-7, the full variable domain is DTGVSQNPRHKITKRGQNVTFRCDPISEHNRLYWYRQTLGQGPEFLTYFQNEAQLEKSRLLSDRFSAERPKGSFSTLEIQRTEQGDSAMYLCARSVQWGERGYEQYFGPGTRLTVT.

V usage is TRBV29-1 and J usage is TRBJ1-2; D gene unclear. The CDR3 has 11 amino acids. V lost 1 base and J lost 4, with 4 bases in between. Germline values: CDR1 SQVTM, CDR2 ANQGSEA. CDR3 region: CSVEGIYGYTF. The CDR3 DNA reads as TGCAGCGTTGAAGGGATCTATGGCTACACCTTC.

The chain joins TRBV12-5 to TRBJ2-3, with D perhaps TRBD1 (6 bases). The germline V gene has CDR1 LGHNT and CDR2 FRNRAP. Trimming took 0 bases from V and 2 from J, leaving 21 bases between them. This CDR3 comprises 19 residues. As DNA, the CDR3 is TGTGCTAGTGGTTTGGTAATTACAGGGACCCTTATGTACACAGATACGCAGTATTTT. Its translation is CASGLVITGTLMYTDTQYF.

This clone occurred once. The V call is TRBV9, the J call TRBJ1-2, with TRBD1 matching over 9 bases. CDR3 size: 14 residues. CDR1 SGDLS and CDR2 YYNGEE come from the germline V gene. V trimming: 3 bases; J trimming: 4 bases; junction bases outside the gene matches: 4. CDR3: CASSAGQGSYGYTF. For the CDR3, the DNA is TGTGCCAGCAGCGCCGGACAGGGGAGCTATGGCTACACCTTC.